Described below is a single TCR beta chain sequence and its context. V shed 4 bases and J shed 2 bases, with 14 bases lying between them. CDR3 length equals 15 residues. Looked up from germline, CDR1 is LNHDA and CDR2 is SQIVND (reference sequence). The sample comes from a study of blood T cell repertoires in COVID-19. Across the whole study: T cells, B-cell-depleted T cells, or PBMCs provided the cDNA or gDNA that served as material.

In the source study's methods: Amplification from reference gene primers served as the basis for estimated nucleated cell counts. Here immunoSEQ multiplex PCR was the method, and the copy in TCRdb shows in-frame clones only, minus some. Clone size and the V and J calls come from that table; the DNA yielded D and trimming. This table holds around 150,000 clones, about 72% found once. The receptor comes from a man in his sixties who had recovered from COVID-19. Input material: peripheral blood. The chain uses TRBV19 and TRBJ1-2, with D hard to call. The chain's CDR3 is CASSTQTGRNYGYTF. The DNA for the CDR3 is TGTGCCAGTAGTACCCAGACGGGGAGAAACTATGGCTACACCTTC.